This entry lists 11 T cell receptor beta chains sequenced from one sample in a study of cytomegalovirus exposure and HLA in healthy donors. With 60 Vbeta and 13 Jbeta primers, the PCR was carried out. Produced via immunoSEQ multiplex PCR; TCRdb's table is partial and in-frame only. The sample gives around 200,000 clones, approximately 70% of which show up once; roughly 2.5% is in the top ten. Sequencing was carried out using PBMCs. The source is a middle-aged man in good health and CMV-seropositive.

V usage is TRBV7-8 and J usage is TRBJ1-5, with no clear D. The CDR3 spans 13 residues. Trimming took 3 bases from V and 1 from J, leaving 4 bases between them. The germline V gene encodes CDR1 SGHVS and CDR2 FQNEAQ. Written as DNA, the CDR3 is TGTGCCAGCAGCTTTCAGAGCAATCAGCCCCAGCATTTT. Protein: CASSFQSNQPQHF.

V gene TRBV19 combines with J gene TRBJ1-5; the D gene is possibly TRBD1 (6 bases). This CDR3 contains 17 residues. V was trimmed by 5 bases and J by 6 bases, leaving 23 bases between them. Germline CDR1 LNHDA, CDR2 SQIVND (reference sequence). Written as DNA, the CDR3 is TGTGCCAGTAGTCAGATGGGGACTCGGGGGGCGGGTCAGCCCCAGCATTTT. The encoded protein is CASSQMGTRGAGQPQHF.

This chain connects TRBV9 to TRBJ1-4, with a possible D match to TRBD1 (5 bases). V lost 1 base and J lost 8, with 12 bases in between. The CDR3 totals 14 residues. Germline-derived CDR1 and CDR2 are SGDLS and YYNGEE. The CDR3 nucleotides are TGTGCCAGCAGCGTAAAGGCTAAGGGGGAAAAACTGTTTTTT. Translation gives CASSVKAKGEKLFF.

CDR3 nucleotide sequence: TGTGCCAGCAGCTTAGGGCTAGCGGGGGGGCCCGGCACAGATACGCAGTATTTT. This gives the protein CASSLGLAGGPGTDTQYF. The chain links TRBV11-2 to TRBJ2-3; 12 bases align to TRBD2. V trimming: 1 base; J trimming: 1 base; junction bases outside the gene matches: 6. Germline V gene sequence: CDR1 SGHAT, CDR2 FQNNGV. The CDR3 length is 18 residues.

The chain employs TRBV6-6 and TRBJ1-1; D remains ambiguous. The germline gives CDR1 MNHNY, CDR2 SVGAGI (reference sequence). Deletions cut 0 bases from V and 5 bases from J, with 10 bases between. The CDR3 sequence is 14 residues long. CDR3 loop: CASSYSLTGTEAFF. The CDR3 nucleotides are TGTGCCAGCAGTTACTCGTTAACCGGTACTGAAGCTTTCTTT.

The chain recombines TRBV2 with TRBJ1-1, with 10 bases fitting TRBD1. V shed 7 bases, J shed 5 bases, and the junction held 7 bases outside the gene matches. The V gene's germline CDR1 is SNHLY and CDR2 FYNNEI. The CDR3 loop spans 14 amino acids. The CDR3 sequence is CASKQTGGGTEAFF. CDR3 DNA sequence: TGTGCCAGCAAGCAGACAGGGGGCGGTACTGAAGCTTTCTTT.

The V call is TRBV6-1, the J call TRBJ1-5; tentative D call: TRBD1 (5 bases). V lost 11 bases and J 0 bases, leaving 11 bases between the germline ends. The CDR3 is made up of 13 amino acids. Germline-derived CDR1 and CDR2 are MNHNS and SASEGT. In DNA form, the CDR3 reads TGTGCCGGGAGGACACATAGCAATCAGCCCCAGCATTTT. It encodes CAGRTHSNQPQHF.

V and J are TRBV28 and TRBJ1-5, with D possibly TRBD1 on 5 matching bases. Per germline, CDR1 MDHEN and CDR2 SYDVKM. Trimming stripped 8 bases from V and 6 bases from J, with 14 bases between. The CDR3 covers 13 residues. CDR3 loop: CASLGGEGQPQHF. Written as DNA, the CDR3 is TGTGCCAGCCTTGGGGGGGAGGGTCAGCCCCAGCATTTT.

The CDR3 spells CASGLSYGGGNSPLHF. The CDR3 DNA is TGTGCCAGCGGATTATCGTACGGGGGGGGAAATTCACCCCTCCACTTT. The rearrangement links TRBV27 to TRBJ1-6, with a weak D call TRBD1 (5 bases). The CDR3 extends over 16 amino acids. The V end was cut by 8 bases, the J end by 7 bases, with 21 bases between. Germline CDR1 MNHEY, CDR2 SMNVEV (reference sequence).

The rearrangement joins TRBV5-5 to TRBJ2-3; 14 bases agree with TRBD2. The length of the CDR3 is 17 residues. The V gene's germline CDR1 is SGHKS and CDR2 YYEKEE (reference sequence). Trimming took 4 bases from V and 2 from J; bases not matched to a gene: 6. CDR3 sequence: CASSRGLAGVSTDTQYF. The CDR3 DNA reads TGTGCCAGCAGCCGGGGACTAGCGGGGGTTTCCACAGATACGCAGTATTTT.

This CDR3 reads CASVHPRQRGETQYF. CDR3 sequence (DNA): TGTGCCAGCGTCCACCCCCGACAACGGGGAGAGACCCAGTACTTC. This chain joins TRBV28 and TRBJ2-5, with TRBD2 as a possible D gene (5 bases). V was clipped by 8 bases and J by 4 bases, with 20 bases between them. Germline V gene data show CDR1 as MDHEN and CDR2 as SYDVKM. The CDR3 runs 15 residues. The whole variable domain, filled in from reference TRBV28 and TRBJ2-5, reads DVKVTQSSRYLVKRTGEKVFLECVQDMDHENMFWYRQDPGLGLRLIYFSYDVKMKEKGDIPEGYSVSREKKERFSLILESASTNQTSMYLCASVHPRQRGETQYFGPGTRLLVL.